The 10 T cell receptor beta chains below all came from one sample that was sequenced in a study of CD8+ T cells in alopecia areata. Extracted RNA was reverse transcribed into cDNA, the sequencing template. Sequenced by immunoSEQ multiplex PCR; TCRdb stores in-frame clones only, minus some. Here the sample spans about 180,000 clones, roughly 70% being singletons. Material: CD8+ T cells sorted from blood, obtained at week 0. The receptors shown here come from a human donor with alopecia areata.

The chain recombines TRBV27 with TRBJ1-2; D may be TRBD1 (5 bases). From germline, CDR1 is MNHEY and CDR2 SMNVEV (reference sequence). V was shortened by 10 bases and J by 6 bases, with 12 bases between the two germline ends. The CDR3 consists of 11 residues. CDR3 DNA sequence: TGTGCCATCCGGACACTAAATGGCTACACCTTC. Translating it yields CAIRTLNGYTF.

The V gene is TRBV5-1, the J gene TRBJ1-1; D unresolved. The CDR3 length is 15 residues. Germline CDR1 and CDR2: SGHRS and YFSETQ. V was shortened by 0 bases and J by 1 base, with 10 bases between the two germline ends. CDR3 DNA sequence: TGCGCCAGCAGCTTGGTCTCTACAGCGAACACTGAAGCTTTCTTT. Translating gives CASSLVSTANTEAFF. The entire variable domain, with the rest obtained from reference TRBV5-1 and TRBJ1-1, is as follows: KAGVTQTPRYLIKTRGQQVTLSCSPISGHRSVSWYQQTPGQGLQFLFEYFSETQRNKGNFPGRFSGRQFSNSRSEMNVSTLELGDSALYLCASSLVSTANTEAFFGQGTRLTVV.

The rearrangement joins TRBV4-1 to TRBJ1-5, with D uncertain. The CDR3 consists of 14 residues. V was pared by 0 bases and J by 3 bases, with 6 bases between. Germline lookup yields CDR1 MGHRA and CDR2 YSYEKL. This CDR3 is CASSQDRPNQPQHF. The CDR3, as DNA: TGCGCCAGCAGCCAAGACAGGCCCAATCAGCCCCAGCATTTT.

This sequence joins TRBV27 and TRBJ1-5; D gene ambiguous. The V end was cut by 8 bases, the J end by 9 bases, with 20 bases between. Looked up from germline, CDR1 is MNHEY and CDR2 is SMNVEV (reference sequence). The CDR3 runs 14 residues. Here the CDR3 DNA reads TGTGCCAGCGGTACCGGCGGAGGACTAGGGCCCCAGCATTTT. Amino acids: CASGTGGGLGPQHF.

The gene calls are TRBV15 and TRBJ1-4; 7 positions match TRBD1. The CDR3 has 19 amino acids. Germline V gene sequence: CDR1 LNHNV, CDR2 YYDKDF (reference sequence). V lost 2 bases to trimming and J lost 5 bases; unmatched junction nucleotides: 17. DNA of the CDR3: TGTGCCACCAGCAGACTCCCTGGGGGACAGAGGGGTAAAAATGAAAAACTGTTTTTT. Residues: CATSRLPGGQRGKNEKLFF.

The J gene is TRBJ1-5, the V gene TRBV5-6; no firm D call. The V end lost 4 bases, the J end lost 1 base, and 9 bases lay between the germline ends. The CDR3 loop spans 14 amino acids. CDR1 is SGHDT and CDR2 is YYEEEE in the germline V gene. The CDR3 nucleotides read TGTGCCAGCAGCCCGGGCCCGAGCAATCAGCCCCAGCATTTT. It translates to CASSPGPSNQPQHF.

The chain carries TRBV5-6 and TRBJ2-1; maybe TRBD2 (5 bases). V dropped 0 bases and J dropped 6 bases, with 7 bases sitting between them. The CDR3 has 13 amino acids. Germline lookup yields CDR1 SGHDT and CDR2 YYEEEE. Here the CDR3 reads CASSLGGLNEQFF. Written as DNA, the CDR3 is TGTGCCAGCAGCTTGGGAGGACTCAATGAGCAGTTCTTC.

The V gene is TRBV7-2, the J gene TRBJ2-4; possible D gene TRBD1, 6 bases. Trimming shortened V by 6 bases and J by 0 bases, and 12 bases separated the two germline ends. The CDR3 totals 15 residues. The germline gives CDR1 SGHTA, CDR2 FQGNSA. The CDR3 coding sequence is TGTGCCAGCAGTCGAGCCAGGGGAGCCAAAAACATTCAGTACTTC. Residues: CASSRARGAKNIQYF.

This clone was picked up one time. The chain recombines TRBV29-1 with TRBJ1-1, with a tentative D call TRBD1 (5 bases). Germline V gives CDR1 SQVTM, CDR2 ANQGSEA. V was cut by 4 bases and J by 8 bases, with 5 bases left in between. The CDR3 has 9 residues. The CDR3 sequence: CSVAGEAFF. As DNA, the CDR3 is TGCAGCGTTGCAGGGGAAGCTTTCTTT. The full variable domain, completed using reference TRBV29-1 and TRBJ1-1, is SAVISQKPSRDICQRGTSLTIQCQVDSQVTMMFWYRQQPGQSLTLIATANQGSEATYESGFVIDKFPISRPNLTFSTLTVSNMSPEDSSIYLCSVAGEAFFGQGTRLTVV.

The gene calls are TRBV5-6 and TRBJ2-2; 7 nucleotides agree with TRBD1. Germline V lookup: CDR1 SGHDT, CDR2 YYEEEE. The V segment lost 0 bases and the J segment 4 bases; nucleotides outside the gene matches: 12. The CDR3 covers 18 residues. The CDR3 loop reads CASSLGPGTALLTGELFF. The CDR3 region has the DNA TGTGCCAGCAGCTTGGGTCCCGGGACAGCGCTTCTCACCGGGGAGCTGTTTTTT.